Each of the 5 T cell receptor beta chains below was sequenced from the same sample in a study of shared clonotypes between healthy human individuals. Assay used: immunoSEQ multiplex PCR; TCRdb lists only in-frame clones, some missing. Of about 2.1 million clones in the sample, around 93% were seen once. In the naive CD8 group, cells lacked CD45RO and were positively selected for CCR7, so terminally differentiated effector memory CD45RA+ cells were left out. Sequencing used naive CD8+ T cells from PBMCs. The receptors were sampled from a man aged 18 to 30 in good health. Some clones in this sample may be carry-over from other donors' samples.

The V gene is TRBV2, the J gene TRBJ2-1; 9 bases fit TRBD2. Trimming removed 7 bases from V and 7 bases from J; junction bases left unmatched: 8. The germline V gene has CDR1 SNHLY and CDR2 FYNNEI. This CDR3 has 14 amino acids. The CDR3, as DNA: TGTGCCAGCAAGGGGCGGGAGGGCCGAAATGAGCAGTTCTTC. It specifies CASKGREGRNEQFF.

About this clone: This same CDR3 is encoded by further DNA sequences in the sample. The chain is built from TRBV27 and TRBJ2-7, with a possible D match to TRBD1 (5 bases). Germline CDR1 and CDR2: MNHEY and SMNVEV (reference sequence). The germline V and J ends were trimmed by 5 bases and 0 bases, with 17 bases remaining between them. The CDR3 runs 16 residues. This CDR3 reads CASSPSWGRVSYEQYF. Here the CDR3 DNA reads TGTGCCAGCAGTCCATCTTGGGGCAGGGTCTCCTACGAGCAGTACTTC.

The chain has TRBV27 and TRBJ1-2; the D gene is possibly TRBD1 (6 bases). The V and J ends lost 2 bases and 7 bases respectively, with 23 bases between them. The CDR3 is 17 residues long. CDR1 is MNHEY and CDR2 is SMNVEV in the germline V gene (reference sequence). CDR3 in amino acids: CASSLIAPGGPFGGYTF. In nucleotides, the CDR3 is TGTGCCAGCAGTTTAATCGCCCCGGGGGGGCCTTTCGGTGGCTACACCTTC.

The chain uses TRBV5-4 and TRBJ2-1; D gene unclear. This CDR3 has 11 residues. Germline CDR1 and CDR2: SGHNT and YYREEE (reference sequence). Trimming removed 5 bases at V and 7 bases at J, with 7 bases between. Here the CDR3 DNA reads TGTGCCAGCAGGGGCAGTAATGAGCAGTTCTTC. Translated: CASRGSNEQFF.

The rearrangement joins TRBV7-2 to TRBJ2-5; 8 nucleotides line up with TRBD1. The trim removed 5 bases at V and 5 bases at J, leaving 19 bases unmatched. The CDR3 runs 18 residues. Germline V CDR1 and CDR2: SGHTA, FQGNSA. CDR3 in DNA: TGTGCCAGCAGCCTACCGACAGGGGAAGGAATTGATAACGAGACCCAGTACTTC. It codes for CASSLPTGEGIDNETQYF.